Below, one TCR beta chain is given with its context. The data were taken from a study of blood T cell repertoires in COVID-19. At the level of the study: PBMCs, B-cell-depleted T cells, or T cells provided the cDNA or gDNA that made up the material.

The table came from immunoSEQ multiplex PCR; TCRdb's copy has only in-frame clones and leaves some out. Here the sample spans fewer than 350,000 clones, 85% being singletons. This CDR3 comprises 14 residues. V shed 6 bases, J shed 7 bases, and the junction held 1 base outside the gene matches. Germline V gives CDR1 MNHEY, CDR2 SMNVEV (reference sequence). Source material: PBMCs or T cells enriched from blood (not recorded which). The chain recombines TRBV27 with TRBJ2-1; 15 nucleotides align to TRBD2. This sequence originates from a woman aged 50 to 65 who had recovered from COVID-19. The CDR3 sequence is CASSGTSGRNEQFF. The CDR3 nucleotides are TGTGCCAGCAGCGGGACTAGCGGGAGGAATGAGCAGTTCTTC.